This T cell receptor beta chain was sequenced for a study of PD-L1 blockade in urothelial cancer. Turning to the study itself: A median roughly 140,000 T cells were found in blood samples.

Each PCR received spiked synthetic TCR analog templates. Sequenced by immunoSEQ multiplex PCR; TCRdb stores in-frame clones only, minus some. The sample holds under 85,000 clones, 75% to 95% seen once. Documented time point: peripheral blood 6 weeks after treatment start. This CDR3 contains 17 residues. V lost 0 bases to trimming and J lost 5 bases; unmatched junction nucleotides: 8. Germline V lookup: CDR1 MGHRA, CDR2 YSYEKL. Sequencing was performed on PBMCs, taken around atezolizumab (anti-PD-L1) treatment. V is TRBV4-1 and J is TRBJ2-3, with TRBD2 matching 10 bases. This receptor was obtained from a woman aged 80 or older with urothelial cancer. The CDR3 loop is CASSQEGSSGSLDTQYF. The CDR3 DNA is TGCGCCAGCAGCCAAGAAGGCTCTAGCGGGAGTTTAGATACGCAGTATTTT.